This record concerns one T cell receptor (beta chain) sequence. What it recognizes is unknown. Compared with germline, one end of the junction differs, possibly owing to a read error. This CDR3 spans 15 amino acids. In germline, CDR1 is SGHAT, CDR2 FQNNGV. Researchers generated TCR beta cDNA from around 0.55 ug of total RNA, relying on a constant-region primer. ARM-PCR was slightly modified, and three nested multiplex PCR rounds with it gave rise to the TCR beta libraries. TRBV1-TRBV30 forward primers and a C-beta reverse primer were used in the first two PCR rounds, which each ran for approximately 11 cycles. TCRdb reprocessed the multiplex PCR reads with MiXCR, giving one entry per CDR3 protein. The sample comprises some 180,000 distinct CDR3 sequences, roughly 60% of which are singletons, and 72% rests with the top ten. This sample is drawn from a study of tumor-infiltrating lymphocytes in primary liver carcinoma. Whole-study context: By surgical resection, the patients were treated for their primary liver carcinoma.

Study-level points and caveats: Tumor specimens were characterized by a significantly higher top-250-clone fraction than blood (p = 0.039).

The authors took blood RNA from unsorted whole blood and also extracted germline DNA. Material: peripheral blood. The J gene is TRBJ2-7, the V gene TRBV11-2; 10 positions match TRBD2. The sequence was collected from a middle-aged man with primary liver carcinoma and hepatitis B virus infection. CDR3 DNA: TGTGCCAGCTGCCCAACTAGCGGGATCTCCTACGAGCAATACTTC. Translated: CASCPTSGISYEQYF.